This T cell receptor (beta chain) was captured in a study of blood T cell repertoires in COVID-19. Study details: The samples span acute and convalescent COVID-19 from the United States, Italy and Spain. PBMCs, B-cell-depleted T cells, or T cells provided the cDNA or gDNA that made up the material.

This clone has only a few counts. Trimming removed 1 base from V and 1 base from J, with 4 bases in between. The V gene's germline CDR1 is SNHLY and CDR2 FYNNEI. This CDR3 spans 13 amino acids. Original methodology: From reference gene primer amplification, estimates of nucleated cell counts were derived. Using immunoSEQ multiplex PCR, the repertoire was profiled, and TCRdb retains in-frame clones only, with some absent. V, J and clone size were drawn from that table, and D and trimming were deduced from the DNA. The sample includes under 150,000 clones, about 86% of them seen just once. The sequence was obtained from a woman aged 55-69 years with acute or convalescent COVID-19. Input material: peripheral blood. The chain uses TRBV2 and TRBJ1-1; no clear D. This CDR3 reads CASSEVENTEAFF. CDR3 sequence (DNA): TGTGCCAGCAGTGAAGTAGAGAACACTGAAGCTTTCTTT.